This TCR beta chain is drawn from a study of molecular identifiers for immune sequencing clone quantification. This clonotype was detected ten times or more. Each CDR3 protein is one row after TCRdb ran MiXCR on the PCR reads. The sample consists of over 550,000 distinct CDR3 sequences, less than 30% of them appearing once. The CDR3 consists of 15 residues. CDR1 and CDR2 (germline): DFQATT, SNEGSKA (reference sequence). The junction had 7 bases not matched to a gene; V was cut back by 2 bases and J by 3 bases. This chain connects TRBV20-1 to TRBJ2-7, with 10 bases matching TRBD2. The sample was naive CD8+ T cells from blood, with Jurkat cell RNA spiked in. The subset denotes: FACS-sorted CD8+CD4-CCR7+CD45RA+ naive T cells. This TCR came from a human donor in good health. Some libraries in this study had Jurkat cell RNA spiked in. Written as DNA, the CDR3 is TGCAGTGCTAGACGTTTCACTAGCGGGATCTACGAGCAGTACTTC. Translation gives CSARRFTSGIYEQYF.